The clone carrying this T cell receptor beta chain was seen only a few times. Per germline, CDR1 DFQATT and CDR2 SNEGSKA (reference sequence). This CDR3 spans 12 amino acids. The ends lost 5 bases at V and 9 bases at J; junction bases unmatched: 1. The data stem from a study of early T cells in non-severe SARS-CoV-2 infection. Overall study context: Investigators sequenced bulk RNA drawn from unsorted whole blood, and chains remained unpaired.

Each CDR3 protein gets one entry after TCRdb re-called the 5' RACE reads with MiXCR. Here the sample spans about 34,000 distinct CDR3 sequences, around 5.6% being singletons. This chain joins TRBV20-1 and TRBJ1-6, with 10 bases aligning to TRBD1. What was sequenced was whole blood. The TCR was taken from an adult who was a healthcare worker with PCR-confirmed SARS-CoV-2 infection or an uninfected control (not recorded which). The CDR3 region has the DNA TGCAGTGCTCGACAGGGGGCTTCACCCCTCCACTTT. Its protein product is CSARQGASPLHF.